This TCR beta chain was sequenced during a study of CD4 T cells in relation to SARS-CoV-2 and coronaviruses. Overall study results and limits: About 64% of donors had memory CD4+ clonotypes crossrecognizing SARS-CoV-2 and common cold coronavirus spike.

Before the COVID-19 pandemic, during about 2011-2019, CD4+ T cells were taken from unexposed donors. This CDR3 region has 13 residues. V was pared by 4 bases and J by 1 base, with 7 bases between. Germline V lookup: CDR1 MDHEN, CDR2 SYDVKM. This clone was picked up a small number of times. The antigen remains unidentified. This table comes from immunoSEQ multiplex PCR, and its TCRdb copy is limited to in-frame clones, with some not included. The data show about 70,000 clones, 87% seen once. The clonotype was recovered from a human donor in good health. The sequencing sample was made of memory CD4+ T cells from PBMCs. V usage is TRBV28 and J usage is TRBJ1-2, with D uncertain. CDR3 amino acids: CASSSPNNYGYTF. CDR3 nucleotide sequence: TGTGCCAGCAGTTCCCCCAATAACTATGGCTACACCTTC.